These T cell receptor beta chains were read from a single sample in a study of metastatic and nonmetastatic thyroid tumors. TCRdb re-clonotyped the PCR reads via MiXCR. The sample lists some 16,000 clones, about 13% occurring once. The sample consisted of blood. Source of these receptors: a female donor with papillary thyroid cancer or a benign thyroid nodule (not recorded which). Some clones in this sample may be carry-over from other donors' samples. Each CDR3 is given with its conserved first and last residue. The D gene is left open where the match is weak. Clone size is stated in some rows and not others, as once, few, many or a class when expanded.

D gene	J gene	clone size	V gene	CDR3 DNA	CDR3 protein
NA	TRBJ2-2	medium-sized	TRBV27	TGTGCCAGCAGTTTTGGGTCCGAACGGGGCGGGGAGCTGTTTTTT	CASSFGSERGGELFF
NA	TRBJ2-3	many	TRBV20-1	TGCAGTGCTAGCGGGAGCACAGATACGCAGTATTTT	CSASGSTDTQYF
NA	TRBJ2-5	few	TRBV5-4	TGTGCCAGCAGCTTGGCTCAGGGCGGAAAGACCCAGTACTTC	CASSLAQGGKTQYF
TRBD1	TRBJ1-2	many	TRBV19	TGTGCCAGTAGTCCTAGTCGGGACAGGGTTGGTGGCTACACCTTC	CASSPSRDRVGGYTF
NA	TRBJ2-6	many	TRBV6-6	TGTGCCAGCAGTTCCCGCCTAGGGGGACCCGTTTCCTCTGGGGCCAACGTCCTGACTTTC	CASSSRLGGPVSSGANVLTF
TRBD2	TRBJ2-7	many	TRBV18	TGTGCCAGCTCACAGGGACTAGCGGGGGCTAATGAGCAGTACTTC	CASSQGLAGANEQYF
NA	TRBJ1-3	medium-sized	TRBV28	TGTGCCAGCAGTTTAAGGGGGGGCCCTGGAAACACCATATATTTT	CASSLRGGPGNTIYF
TRBD2	TRBJ2-3	NA	TRBV3-1	TGTGCCAGCAGCCAAGGCGCAGCGGGGGGACGCACAGATACGCAGTATTTT	CASSQGAAGGRTDTQYF
NA	TRBJ1-6	few	TRBV28	TGTGCCGGCAGACCTGAAGGGGAACATAATTCACCCCTCCACTTT	CAGRPEGEHNSPLHF
NA	TRBJ2-5	many	TRBV28	TGTGCCAGCAGCCTAGGGGGAGACAGTTCCCCCCGGTGGGAGACCCAGTACTTC	CASSLGGDSSPRWETQYF
NA	TRBJ2-7	few	TRBV19	TGTGCCAGTAGTATTTTGTTGGGCAATATCTACGAGCAGTACTTC	CASSILLGNIYEQYF
NA	TRBJ2-4	many	TRBV2	TGTGCCAGCCACGGTGGCATGAACATTCAGTACTTC	CASHGGMNIQYF
NA	TRBJ2-7	NA	TRBV9	TGTGCCAGCAGCAAAGAGGGCGGCTACTACGGGCAGTACTTC	CASSKEGGYYGQYF
NA	TRBJ2-2	medium-sized	TRBV6-1	TGTGCCAGCCGATCCGGGTCCGGGGAGCTGTTTTTT	CASRSGSGELFF
NA	TRBJ1-3	many	TRBV9	TGTGCCAGCAGCCCGTGGCAAACTGGAAACACCATATATTTT	CASSPWQTGNTIYF
TRBD1	TRBJ1-4	many	TRBV6-5	TGTGCCAGCAGTTACTTGGGACAGGGGGATGAAAAACTGTTTTTT	CASSYLGQGDEKLFF
NA	TRBJ2-7	many	TRBV14	TGTGCCAGCAGCCAAGGTCCCTACGAGCAGTACTTC	CASSQGPYEQYF
TRBD1	TRBJ2-1	NA	TRBV24-1	TGTGCCACCAGTGACCCCGGGACAGGGGAATACAATGAGCAGTTCTTC	CATSDPGTGEYNEQFF
TRBD1	TRBJ2-1	many	TRBV12-3/TRBV12-4	TGTGCCAGCGCGACAGGGGATGAGCAGTTCTTC	CASATGDEQFF
NA	TRBJ1-1	many	TRBV5-1	TGCGCCAGCAGTAATCGGCAGGGGCTGGGAGCTTTCTTT	CASSNRQGLGAFF
TRBD2	TRBJ2-4	many	TRBV28	TGTGCCAGCAGTTTTCCGGGGGGGAGGATTCAGTACTTC	CASSFPGGRIQYF
NA	TRBJ1-1	many	TRBV4-1	TGCGCCAGCAGCCAGTACTGGAACACTGAAGCTTTCTTT	CASSQYWNTEAFF
TRBD1	TRBJ1-3	medium-sized	TRBV28	TGTGCCAGCAGCTTCACGACAGGGGCGGGAAACACCATATATTTT	CASSFTTGAGNTIYF
NA	TRBJ1-6	many	TRBV7-2	TGTGCCAGCAGCCACAGGGAAAATAATTCACCCCTCCACTTT	CASSHRENNSPLHF
NA	TRBJ1-1	medium-sized	TRBV6-1	TGTGCCAGCAGCCCCTTCAACAGGGCCGCGAACACTGAAGCTTTCTTT	CASSPFNRAANTEAFF
NA	TRBJ2-1	medium-sized	TRBV6-1	TGTGCCAGCAGCCCGGGGAATGAGCAGTTCTTC	CASSPGNEQFF
TRBD1	TRBJ2-2	NA	TRBV10-1	TGCGCCAGCATCCGGGACAGGAATACCGGGGAGCTGTTTTTT	CASIRDRNTGELFF
TRBD1	TRBJ2-2	few	TRBV12-3/TRBV12-4	TGTGCCAGCACGGTTTACGGGACAGGGGGTGGTTCCGGGGAGCTGTTTTTT	CASTVYGTGGGSGELFF
TRBD1	TRBJ1-1	many	TRBV28	TGTGCCAGCGGTTGGGGACAGGGGGCCGGGGGCACTGAAGCTTTCTTT	CASGWGQGAGGTEAFF
NA	TRBJ1-4	many	TRBV18	TGTGCCAGCTCACCAGGGGGACGGAGAGAAAAACTGTTTTTT	CASSPGGRREKLFF
NA	TRBJ2-2	many	TRBV7-9	TGTGCCAGCAGACCGGGACTCGCAAACACCGGGGAGCTGTTTTTT	CASRPGLANTGELFF
NA	TRBJ2-5	few	TRBV7-9	TGTGCCAGCAGCTTACAGGAGACCCAGTACTTC	CASSLQETQYF
TRBD1	TRBJ1-2	many	TRBV6-1	TGTGCCTCAACAGGGGCCAACACTAACTATGGCTACACCTTC	CASTGANTNYGYTF
NA	TRBJ2-7	NA	TRBV11-2	TGTGCCAGCAGCCCCTGGGGTGGGGGGCAAGACTACGAGCAGTACTTC	CASSPWGGGQDYEQYF
TRBD1	TRBJ1-2	NA	TRBV12-3/TRBV12-4	TGTGCCAGCAGTTCCGGGACAGGGGGAAACTATGGCTACACCTTC	CASSSGTGGNYGYTF
NA	TRBJ1-4	medium-sized	TRBV15	TGTGCCACCAGCCCCGCGGGTGAAAAACTGTTTTTT	CATSPAGEKLFF
TRBD2	TRBJ2-7	many	TRBV10-1	TGCGCCACCTTGGGGACCGGGACTAGCGATGAGTACTTC	CATLGTGTSDEYF
NA	TRBJ1-2	medium-sized	TRBV28	TGTGCCAGCACCAATTTGGGAAAGTATGGCTACACCTTC	CASTNLGKYGYTF
NA	TRBJ2-7	many	TRBV30	TGTGCCTGGAGTGCCTCGCCCTACGAGCAGTACTTC	CAWSASPYEQYF
NA	TRBJ2-1	many	TRBV3-1	TGTGCCAGCAGCCAAGACCGCTCACGGGGACCTTACAATGAGCAGTTCTTC	CASSQDRSRGPYNEQFF
NA	TRBJ1-2	NA	TRBV7-9	TGTGCCAGCAGCTTACAGGGTCGGTGGGGCTACGCCTTC	CASSLQGRWGYAF
NA	TRBJ2-5	many	TRBV12-3/TRBV12-4	TGTGCGAGTATGGGAGTCCAAGAGACCCAGTACTTC	CASMGVQETQYF
NA	TRBJ1-1	many	TRBV5-1	TGCGCCAGCAGCCCCTTTATGGGGGAGGCTGAAGCTTTCTTT	CASSPFMGEAEAFF
NA	TRBJ1-5	few	TRBV28	TGTGCCAGCAGTCCATCTCAGGGGTCGCAATTCTGGGGCAATCAGCCCCAGCATTTT	CASSPSQGSQFWGNQPQHF
TRBD1	TRBJ1-6	few	TRBV25-1	TGTGCCAGCAGTACCCGACAGGGGAGCTATAATTCACCCCTCCACTTT	CASSTRQGSYNSPLHF
NA	TRBJ1-2	NA	TRBV7-8	TGTGCCAGCAGCCCCTCGTGGGGGGCGCGGTGTGGCTATGGCTACACCTTC	CASSPSWGARCGYGYTF
NA	TRBJ2-3	NA	TRBV9	TGTGCCAGCAGTGATGCGAGTCCGCCCACAGATACGCAGTATTTT	CASSDASPPTDTQYF
NA	TRBJ1-2	many	TRBV10-3	TGTGCCATCAGTGGCCCTAGCTATGGCTACACCTTC	CAISGPSYGYTF